Shown below are 23 T cell receptor beta chains from a single sample sequenced in a study of T cell clusters in autoimmune cytopenias. Each sample's input was 200 to 300 ng genomic DNA, some 38,000 genome equivalents. TRB rearrangements were amplified by touch-down multiplex PCR with mixed TRB-A/B primers. TCRdb re-analyzed the multiplex PCR reads; it lists each CDR3 protein once, without DNA. The sample table sets out 7,000 or so distinct CDR3 sequences. The sample was also reused in another study, on T cell repertoires in aging, cancer and after chemotherapy.

Sequenced sample: peripheral blood. These receptors came from a human donor in good health.

By frequency, this clonotype registers large. CDR3 protein: CSVGVQETQYF. V gene TRBV29-1 combines with J gene TRBJ2-5. Germline CDR1 reads SQVTM; CDR2 reads ANQGSEA. The CDR3 has 11 residues.

The V and J genes are TRBV18 and TRBJ1-1; the TCRdb D gene call, TRBD1, has no DNA to confirm it. The length of the CDR3 is 16 residues. From germline, CDR1 is KGHSH and CDR2 LQKENI. The CDR3 loop reads CASSPTRSLDGTEAFF.

V and J are TRBV29-1 and TRBJ1-5. The germline gives CDR1 SQVTM, CDR2 ANQGSEA. The CDR3 has 13 residues. The CDR3 reads CSVSLDSNQPQHF.

The chain is built from TRBV5-5 and TRBJ1-3. Germline CDR1 is SGHKS and CDR2 is YYEKEE (reference sequence). The CDR3 consists of 15 residues. The CDR3: CASSLTATNGNTIYF. The full variable domain, with the rest looked up from reference TRBV5-5 and TRBJ1-3, is DAGVTQSPTHLIKTRGQQVTLRCSPISGHKSVSWYQQVLGQGPQFIFQYYEKEERGRGNFPDRFSARQFPNYSSELNVNALLLGDSALYLCASSLTATNGNTIYFGEGSWLTVV.

The chain has TRBV12-3 or TRBV12-4 and TRBJ1-2; TCRdb's D call, TRBD1, is unchecked because there is no DNA. The CDR3 extends over 13 amino acids. This CDR3 reads CASSYRDNYGYTF.

The gene calls are TRBV19 and TRBJ1-2; absent DNA, TCRdb's TRBD1 call cannot be checked. The CDR3 is 13 residues long. Germline assignment: CDR1 LNHDA and CDR2 SQIVND (reference sequence). CDR3 loop: CASSGTAFYGYTF.

This chain connects TRBV15 to TRBJ1-1. The germline V gene encodes CDR1 LNHNV and CDR2 YYDKDF (reference sequence). CDR3 length: 12 amino acids. CDR3: CATSGPNTEAFF.

This rearrangement joins TRBV5-1 to TRBJ2-3; with no DNA, the TCRdb D assignment of TRBD1 cannot be verified. Looked up from germline, CDR1 is SGHRS and CDR2 is YFSETQ. This CDR3 is built from 15 residues. CDR3 sequence: CASSFGGSATDTQYF.

By frequency, this clonotype registers medium-sized. The chain links TRBV15 to TRBJ2-3; TCRdb selects TRBD2, and the lack of DNA leaves this call unchecked. Germline V lookup: CDR1 LNHNV, CDR2 YYDKDF (reference sequence). The CDR3 has 16 residues. CDR3 protein: CATSRGVGRSTDTQYF.

Judged by frequency, this clonotype is medium-sized (0.01 to 0.1%). The CDR3 protein is CATSRGGAGGETQYF. The J gene is TRBJ2-5, the V gene TRBV15; checking the TCRdb D call of TRBD1 is not possible without DNA. Germline V gene sequence: CDR1 LNHNV, CDR2 YYDKDF (reference sequence). The CDR3 is 15 residues long.

The chain joins TRBV18 to TRBJ2-5; lacking DNA, the TRBD2 call made by TCRdb goes unchecked. Per the germline V gene, CDR1 is KGHSH and CDR2 is LQKENI. The CDR3 is 16 amino acids. The CDR3 sequence is CASSPSLFQGGETQYF. Full variable domain (rest looked up from reference TRBV18 and TRBJ2-5): NAGVMQNPRHLVRRRGQEARLRCSPMKGHSHVYWYRQLPEEGLKFMVYLQKENIIDESGMPKERFSAEFPKEGPSILRIQQVVRGDSAAYFCASSPSLFQGGETQYFGPGTRLLVL.

The chain is built from TRBV27 and TRBJ1-4; the D call of TRBD1 rests on TCRdb alone, since no DNA is present to check it. From germline, CDR1 is MNHEY and CDR2 SMNVEV (reference sequence). The CDR3 sequence is 15 residues long. CDR3 in amino acids: CASSTYRTVSEKLFF.

This chain uses TRBV11-2 with TRBJ2-5; there is no DNA to check the TCRdb D call of TRBD2. CDR3 length: 15 amino acids. Germline V lookup: CDR1 SGHAT, CDR2 FQNNGV. CDR3 residues: CASSLASSAQETQYF.

This rearrangement joins TRBV5-5 to TRBJ1-4; TCRdb reports TRBD1, a call that lacks DNA to check it against. The CDR3 covers 15 residues. The germline V gene encodes CDR1 SGHKS and CDR2 YYEKEE (reference sequence). CDR3 residues: CASSTGGESNEKLFF. Looking up the rest from reference TRBV5-5 and TRBJ1-4 gives the full variable domain: DAGVTQSPTHLIKTRGQQVTLRCSPISGHKSVSWYQQVLGQGPQFIFQYYEKEERGRGNFPDRFSARQFPNYSSELNVNALLLGDSALYLCASSTGGESNEKLFFGSGTQLSVL.

This chain connects TRBV6-1 to TRBJ1-3; the D gene TCRdb calls, TRBD1, cannot be checked with no DNA. Germline lookup yields CDR1 MNHNS and CDR2 SASEGT. This CDR3 has 15 residues. This CDR3 reads CASSAMRDTGNTIYF.

The chain has TRBV6-1 and TRBJ2-1; the TRBD2 assignment by TCRdb is unverifiable without DNA. Germline CDR1 is MNHNS and CDR2 is SASEGT. CDR3 size: 15 residues. The CDR3 here is CASSVRGREVGEQFF.

The chain employs TRBV6-2 or TRBV6-3 and TRBJ2-7; the D call from TCRdb, TRBD2, cannot be confirmed without DNA. The length of the CDR3 is 15 residues. The V gene's germline CDR1 is MNHEY and CDR2 SVGEGT. The CDR3 here is CASSYSGLADYEQYF.

This chain links TRBV30 with TRBJ1-6; the TCRdb D gene call, TRBD1, has no DNA to confirm it. The germline gives CDR1 GTSNPN, CDR2 SVGIG (reference sequence). The CDR3 runs 15 residues. CDR3 region: CAWSRGGTEASPLHF. Full variable domain (rest looked up from reference TRBV30 and TRBJ1-6): SQTIHQWPATLVQPVGSPLSLECTVEGTSNPNLYWYRQAAGRGLQLLFYSVGIGQISSEVPQNLSASRPQDRQFILSSKKLLLSDSGFYLCAWSRGGTEASPLHFGNGTRLTVT.

The rearrangement links TRBV7-9 to TRBJ2-2. This CDR3 region has 16 residues. Germline CDR1 is SEHNR and CDR2 is FQNEAQ (reference sequence). The CDR3 reads CASSLDPRPEYGELFF.

By frequency, this clonotype registers medium-sized. The chain carries TRBV29-1 and TRBJ2-1; the D call of TRBD2 rests on TCRdb alone, since no DNA is present to check it. The germline gives CDR1 SQVTM, CDR2 ANQGSEA. This CDR3 has 14 amino acids. CDR3 region: CSVPPSGGYNEQFF.

The chain couples TRBV12-3 or TRBV12-4 to TRBJ2-2; the D call from TCRdb, TRBD2, cannot be confirmed without DNA. The CDR3 runs 21 residues. The CDR3 here is CASSRRVGGLAGGPGTGELFF.

This clonotype is medium-sized by frequency. The chain has TRBV30 and TRBJ2-3; the TRBD1 assignment by TCRdb is unverifiable without DNA. Germline CDR1 reads GTSNPN; CDR2 reads SVGIG (reference sequence). There are 15 residues in the CDR3. CDR3 in amino acids: CAWSPGVLSTDTQYF.

The chain links TRBV11-2 to TRBJ2-5; the D call of TRBD1 rests on TCRdb alone, since no DNA is present to check it. From germline, CDR1 is SGHAT and CDR2 FQNNGV. The CDR3 spans 15 residues. The CDR3 sequence is CASSLDGRGRETQYF.